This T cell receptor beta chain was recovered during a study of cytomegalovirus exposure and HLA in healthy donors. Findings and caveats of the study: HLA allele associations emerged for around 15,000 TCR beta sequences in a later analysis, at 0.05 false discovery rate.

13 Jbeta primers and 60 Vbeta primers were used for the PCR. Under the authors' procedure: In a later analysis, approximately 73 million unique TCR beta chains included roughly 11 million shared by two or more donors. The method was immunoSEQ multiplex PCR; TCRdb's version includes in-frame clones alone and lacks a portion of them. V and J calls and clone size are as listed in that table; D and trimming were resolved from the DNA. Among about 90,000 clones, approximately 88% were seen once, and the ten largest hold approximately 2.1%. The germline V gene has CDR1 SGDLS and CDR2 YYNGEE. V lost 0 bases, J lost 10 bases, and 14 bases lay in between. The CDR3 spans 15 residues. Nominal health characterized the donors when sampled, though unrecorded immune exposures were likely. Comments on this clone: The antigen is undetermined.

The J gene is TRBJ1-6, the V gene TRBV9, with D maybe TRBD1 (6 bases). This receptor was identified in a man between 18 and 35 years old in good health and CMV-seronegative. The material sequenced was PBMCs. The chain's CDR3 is CASSVGGGGGSPLHF. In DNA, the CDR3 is TGTGCCAGCAGCGTAGGTGGGGGGGGCGGCTCACCCCTCCACTTT.